Below are 28 T cell receptor beta chains sequenced from a single sample in a study of PD-L1 blockade in urothelial cancer. Time point indicated: pretreatment peripheral blood. Clones were sequenced by immunoSEQ multiplex PCR, and TCRdb holds only the in-frame ones, with some missing. In the table there are 30,000 to 40,000 clones, 84% of which are singletons. The sequences come from PBMCs, collected around atezolizumab (anti-PD-L1) treatment. These receptors all stem from a man aged 55 to 70 with urothelial cancer.

The chain has TRBV5-1 and TRBJ2-2; possibly TRBD1 for D (6 bases). Trimming took 2 bases from V and 1 from J, leaving 9 bases between them. The CDR3 has 15 residues. CDR1 is SGHRS, CDR2 YFSETQ, per germline. The CDR3 bases are TGCGCCAGCAGCTTCCTGGACAGGAACACCGGGGAGCTGTTTTTT. Amino acid sequence: CASSFLDRNTGELFF.

As for this clone: Different DNA sequences within this sample yield the same CDR3. This sequence joins TRBV9 and TRBJ2-1; D may be TRBD2 (5 bases). Trimming left V 0 bases short and J 0 bases short, with 7 bases between. Germline V CDR1 and CDR2: SGDLS, YYNGEE. The CDR3 is made up of 15 amino acids. The CDR3 bases are TGTGCCAGCAGCGTAGATACTAGCTCCTACAATGAGCAGTTCTTC. Its protein product is CASSVDTSSYNEQFF.

The J gene is TRBJ2-3, the V gene TRBV28, with D possibly matching TRBD1 (5 bases). Trimming removed 5 bases at V and 6 bases at J, with 15 bases between. The CDR3 loop spans 14 amino acids. The germline CDR1 and CDR2 sequences are MDHEN and SYDVKM. CDR3 DNA: TGTGCCAGCAGTCCCCAGGGATTTCTGGATACGCAGTATTTT. Encoded protein: CASSPQGFLDTQYF.

The V and J genes are TRBV29-1 and TRBJ2-1; D possibly corresponds to TRBD1 (6 bases). Germline-derived CDR1 and CDR2 are SQVTM and ANQGSEA. This CDR3 spans 14 amino acids. Between the trimmed V and J ends, which lost 3 bases and 9 bases, there was a span of 18 bases. The CDR3 is CSVEERQAGGEQFF. CDR3 sequence (DNA): TGCAGCGTTGAGGAGAGACAGGCCGGCGGTGAGCAGTTCTTC.

The CDR3 loop is CASSSDRDGNTEAFF. DNA for the CDR3: TGCGCCAGCAGCTCCGACAGGGATGGGAACACTGAAGCTTTCTTT. The V and J genes are TRBV5-1 and TRBJ1-1, with 7 bases matching TRBD1. Looked up from germline, CDR1 is SGHRS and CDR2 is YFSETQ. J gave up 1 base and V 3 bases, and 6 bases lay outside the gene matches. The CDR3 runs 15 residues. Variable domain in full (rest from reference TRBV5-1 and TRBJ1-1): KAGVTQTPRYLIKTRGQQVTLSCSPISGHRSVSWYQQTPGQGLQFLFEYFSETQRNKGNFPGRFSGRQFSNSRSEMNVSTLELGDSALYLCASSSDRDGNTEAFFGQGTRLTVV.

The rearrangement links TRBV29-1 to TRBJ2-7; 8 positions match TRBD1. The J segment lost 6 bases and the V segment lost 1 base, leaving 5 bases of the junction unmatched. The CDR3 length is 13 residues. The germline V gene encodes CDR1 SQVTM and CDR2 ANQGSEA. The CDR3 bases are TGCAGCGTTGAAGGACAGGGGCGGCGCGAGCAGTACTTC. This sequence encodes CSVEGQGRREQYF.

This chain connects TRBV19 to TRBJ1-3; a possible D gene is TRBD1 (5 bases). V shed 3 bases and J shed 0 bases, with 9 bases lying between them. CDR3 length: 15 residues. Germline V CDR1 and CDR2: LNHDA, SQIVND (reference sequence). The CDR3 nucleotides are TGTGCCAGTAGTATCAGGGCCGACTCTGGAAACACCATATATTTT. As protein: CASSIRADSGNTIYF.

This clone was detected only once. The CDR3 loop reads CASSSQGDTEAFF. In DNA, the CDR3 is TGTGCCAGCAGTTCACAGGGGGACACTGAAGCTTTCTTT. The rearrangement uses TRBV27 and TRBJ1-1; 8 nucleotides match TRBD1. The V gene's germline CDR1 is MNHEY and CDR2 SMNVEV (reference sequence). Losses at the gene ends were 4 bases for V and 3 bases for J; bases not matched to a gene: 1. The CDR3 runs to 13 residues.

The table lists this clone with a few counts. The V and J genes are TRBV28 and TRBJ1-2, with D perhaps TRBD1 (6 bases). V was shortened by 6 bases and J by 0 bases, with 14 bases between the two germline ends. Germline CDR1 MDHEN, CDR2 SYDVKM. This CDR3 region has 15 residues. CDR3 nucleotides: TGTGCCAGCAGCCCCAGGGGTGGGACTAACTATGGCTACACCTTC. Translated: CASSPRGGTNYGYTF.

This clone was counted a few times. The chain employs TRBV19 and TRBJ2-5, with 8 bases lining up with TRBD1. Germline CDR1 is LNHDA and CDR2 is SQIVND (reference sequence). The CDR3 runs to 16 residues. Germline trimming cut 3 bases from V and 4 bases from J; bases unmatched to any gene: 10. The CDR3 DNA is TGTGCCAGTAGTATCCCGTTAACAGGGGGTGGAGAGACCCAGTACTTC. Translating gives CASSIPLTGGGETQYF.

V and J are TRBV9 and TRBJ1-1; 9 nucleotides align to TRBD1. V gave up 3 bases and J gave up 1 base; unmatched junction bases: 7. The CDR3 sequence is 16 residues long. Looked up from germline, CDR1 is SGDLS and CDR2 is YYNGEE. DNA of the CDR3: TGTGCCAGCAGCGGGACCTGGGACAGGGAGAACACTGAAGCTTTCTTT. This sequence encodes CASSGTWDRENTEAFF.

The rearrangement links TRBV7-8 to TRBJ1-3; no clear D gene. In germline, CDR1 is SGHVS, CDR2 FQNEAQ. The CDR3 is 12 amino acids. V was cut by 2 bases and J by 3 bases, with 2 bases left in between. CDR3 nucleotide sequence: TGTGCCAGCAGCTTACGTGGAAACACCATATATTTT. Encoded protein: CASSLRGNTIYF.

The chain employs TRBV6-1 and TRBJ1-2; D not resolved. The CDR3 sequence is 15 residues long. Germline CDR1 and CDR2: MNHNS and SASEGT. V lost 6 bases, J lost 3 bases, and 17 bases lay in between. The CDR3 nucleotides are TGTGCCAGCAGGAGGGCGACGACATCTGACTATGGCTACACCTTC. Translating gives CASRRATTSDYGYTF.

The chain is built from TRBV11-3 and TRBJ2-1; 8 bases are shared with TRBD2. Losses at the gene ends were 3 bases for V and 5 bases for J; bases not matched to a gene: 9. Germline CDR1 is SGHNT and CDR2 is YENEEA. There are 16 residues in the CDR3. In nucleotides, the CDR3 is TGTGCCAGCAGCTTTTCGCGGGAGGTGGGACACAATGAGCAGTTCTTC. It specifies CASSFSREVGHNEQFF.

The genes are TRBV7-3 and TRBJ2-3; weak D call: TRBD1 (5 bases). The ends were cut back, 2 bases at V and 1 base at J, with 10 bases in the middle. The CDR3 has 15 residues. Germline values: CDR1 SGHTA, CDR2 FQGTGA. The CDR3 coding sequence is TGTGCCAGCAGCTTAGATGGGGCACGCACAGATACGCAGTATTTT. Residues: CASSLDGARTDTQYF.

This chain connects TRBV9 to TRBJ2-3; 8 positions agree with TRBD2. The CDR3 is 15 residues long. Losses at the gene ends were 0 bases for V and 2 bases for J; bases not matched to a gene: 2. Per germline, CDR1 SGDLS and CDR2 YYNGEE. The CDR3 sequence is CASSVGTSYTDTQYF. In DNA form, the CDR3 reads TGTGCCAGCAGCGTAGGGACTAGCTACACAGATACGCAGTATTTT.

The V call is TRBV4-3, the J call TRBJ1-1, with 8 bases lining up with TRBD1. V lost 0 bases to trimming and J lost 11 bases; unmatched junction nucleotides: 8. Germline-derived CDR1 and CDR2 are LGHNA and YSLEER. There are 14 residues in the CDR3. The CDR3 loop reads CASSQERGTGWAFF. The CDR3 nucleotides read TGCGCCAGCAGCCAAGAAAGGGGGACAGGTTGGGCTTTCTTT.

The rearrangement uses TRBV28 and TRBJ1-3, with D possibly being TRBD1 (6 bases). The CDR3 sequence is 14 residues long. CDR1 MDHEN and CDR2 SYDVKM come from the germline V gene. V was pared by 3 bases and J by 9 bases, with 15 bases between. In DNA form, the CDR3 reads TGTGCCAGCAGTTTTGGGCAGGGGCTCGGCACCATATATTTT. It yields the protein CASSFGQGLGTIYF.

This clone has only one observation. This sequence joins TRBV6-5 and TRBJ1-1, with a possible D match to TRBD1 (5 bases). The ends were cut back, 8 bases at V and 11 bases at J, with 21 bases in the middle. Germline loops: CDR1 MNHEY, CDR2 SVGAGI. CDR3 length: 13 residues. The CDR3 region is CASAYAGHPRAFF. The CDR3 coding sequence is TGTGCCAGCGCCTACGCTGGACACCCGAGGGCTTTCTTT.

This clone was picked up a small number of times. The rearrangement links TRBV11-2 to TRBJ1-4; 11 bases align to TRBD1. This CDR3 region has 14 residues. With V trimmed by 5 bases and J by 6 bases, 2 bases remained unmatched. Germline CDR1 SGHAT, CDR2 FQNNGV. The CDR3 nucleotides are TGTGCCAGCAGCCGGACAGGGGGCCATGAAAAACTGTTTTTT. Protein: CASSRTGGHEKLFF.

The chain uses TRBV27 and TRBJ1-2; TRBD1 matches at 7 bases. The germline CDR1 and CDR2 sequences are MNHEY and SMNVEV (reference sequence). Unmatched junction bases numbered 12, after V lost 6 bases and J lost 8 bases. The CDR3 covers 14 residues. The CDR3 coding sequence is TGTGCCAGCAGCCCCTACGACAGGGCAAAAGGCTACACCTTC. The encoded protein is CASSPYDRAKGYTF.

The chain combines TRBV4-3 with TRBJ1-2; D gene unclear. The V end lost 0 bases, the J end lost 8 bases, and 25 bases lay between the germline ends. There are 18 residues in the CDR3. The germline V gene encodes CDR1 LGHNA and CDR2 YSLEER. CDR3 DNA sequence: TGCGCCAGCAGCCAAGAATCTAACAGCCCCCTTAATGCGTACGGCTACACCTTC. It yields the protein CASSQESNSPLNAYGYTF.

The V and J genes are TRBV5-3 and TRBJ2-1, with 11 bases lining up with TRBD2. TRBV5-3 is annotated as an ORF whose role is uncertain. There are 15 residues in the CDR3. V lost 0 bases and J lost 5; bases outside the gene matches: 1. CDR3 residues: CARSLGLAGNNEQFF. The CDR3 DNA reads as TGTGCCAGAAGCTTGGGACTAGCGGGGAACAATGAGCAGTTCTTC.

The V call is TRBV19, the J call TRBJ2-4, with TRBD2 matching over 10 bases. Germline V gives CDR1 LNHDA, CDR2 SQIVND (reference sequence). The CDR3 has 16 amino acids. V gave up 3 bases and J gave up 6 bases; unmatched junction bases: 8. The chain's CDR3 is CASSISLAGVGNIQYF. CDR3 in DNA: TGTGCCAGTAGTATCTCGCTAGCGGGAGTAGGAAACATTCAGTACTTC.

This clone was recorded a few times. V is TRBV30 and J is TRBJ2-1; D gene uncertain. Trimming removed 2 bases from V and 9 bases from J, with 14 bases in between. CDR3 length: 13 residues. CDR1 and CDR2 (germline): GTSNPN, SVGIG (reference sequence). The CDR3 here is CAWSLSVAGEQFF. The CDR3 region has the DNA TGTGCCTGGAGTCTCTCAGTAGCCGGTGAGCAGTTCTTC.

The chain carries TRBV18 and TRBJ2-1; D might be TRBD2 (6 bases). Per germline, CDR1 KGHSH and CDR2 LQKENI. V lost 2 bases to trimming and J lost 3 bases, with 11 bases between them. The CDR3 extends over 15 amino acids. CDR3 sequence: CASSPKGGGYNEQFF. DNA for the CDR3: TGTGCCAGCTCACCAAAGGGAGGTGGCTACAATGAGCAGTTCTTC.

This clone was seen a handful of times. The chain employs TRBV2 and TRBJ1-3; maybe TRBD1 (6 bases). CDR3 length: 16 residues. Germline V gene lookup returns CDR1 SNHLY and CDR2 FYNNEI. The V end lost 8 bases, the J end lost 4 bases, and 21 bases lay between the germline ends. CDR3 amino acids: CASGGGATGSGNTIYF. The CDR3 bases are TGTGCCAGCGGGGGAGGGGCGACAGGCTCCGGAAACACCATATATTTT.

The sample holds one count of this clone. V usage is TRBV9 and J usage is TRBJ2-5; perhaps TRBD2 as D (6 bases). The CDR3 spans 13 residues. Per the germline V gene, CDR1 is SGDLS and CDR2 is YYNGEE. V lost 4 bases to trimming and J lost 5 bases, with 12 bases between them. The CDR3 sequence is CASSLTGEETQYF. The CDR3 DNA follows: TGTGCCAGCAGCCTTACGGGAGAGGAGACCCAGTACTTC.